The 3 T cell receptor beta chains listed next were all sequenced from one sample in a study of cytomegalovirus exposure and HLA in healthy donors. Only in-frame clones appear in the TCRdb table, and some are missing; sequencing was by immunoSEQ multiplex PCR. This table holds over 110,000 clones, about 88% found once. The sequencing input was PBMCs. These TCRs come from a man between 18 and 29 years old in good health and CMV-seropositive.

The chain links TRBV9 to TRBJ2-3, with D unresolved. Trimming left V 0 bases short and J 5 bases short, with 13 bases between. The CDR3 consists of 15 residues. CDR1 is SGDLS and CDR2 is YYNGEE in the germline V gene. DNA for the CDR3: TGTGCCAGCAGCGTAGTCTACGGTCCTCAAGATACGCAGTATTTT. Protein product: CASSVVYGPQDTQYF.

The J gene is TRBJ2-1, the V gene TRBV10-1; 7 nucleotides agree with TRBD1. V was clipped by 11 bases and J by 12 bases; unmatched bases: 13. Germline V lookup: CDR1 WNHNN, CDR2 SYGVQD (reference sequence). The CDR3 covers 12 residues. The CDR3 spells CAPKNSGTVQFF. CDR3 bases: TGCGCCCCCAAGAATTCCGGGACAGTGCAGTTCTTC.

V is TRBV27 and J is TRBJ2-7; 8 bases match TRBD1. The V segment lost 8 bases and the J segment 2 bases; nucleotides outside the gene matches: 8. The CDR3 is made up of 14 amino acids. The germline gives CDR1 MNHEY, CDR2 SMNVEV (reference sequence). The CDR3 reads CASGRQGATYEQYF. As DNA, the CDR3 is TGTGCCAGCGGGCGGCAGGGGGCCACCTACGAGCAGTACTTC.